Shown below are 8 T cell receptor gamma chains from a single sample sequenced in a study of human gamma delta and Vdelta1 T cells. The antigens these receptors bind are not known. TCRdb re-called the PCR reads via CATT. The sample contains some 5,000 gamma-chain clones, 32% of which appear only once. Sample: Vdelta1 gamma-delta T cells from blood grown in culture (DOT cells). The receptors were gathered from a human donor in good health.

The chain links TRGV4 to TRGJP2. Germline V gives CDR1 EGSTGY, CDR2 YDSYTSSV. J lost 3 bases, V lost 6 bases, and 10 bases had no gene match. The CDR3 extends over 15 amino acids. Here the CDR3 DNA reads TGTGCCACCTGGTACGTCTGTGGTAGTGATTGGATCAAGACGTTT. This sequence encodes CATWYVCGSDWIKTF.

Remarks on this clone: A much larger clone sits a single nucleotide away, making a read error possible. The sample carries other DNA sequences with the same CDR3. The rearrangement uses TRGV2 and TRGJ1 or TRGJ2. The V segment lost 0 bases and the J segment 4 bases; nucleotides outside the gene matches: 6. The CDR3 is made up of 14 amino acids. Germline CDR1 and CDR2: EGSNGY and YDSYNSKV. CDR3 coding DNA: TGTGCCACCTGGGACGGGCCTGGGTATTATAAGAAACTCTTT. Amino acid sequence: CATWDGPGYYKKLF.

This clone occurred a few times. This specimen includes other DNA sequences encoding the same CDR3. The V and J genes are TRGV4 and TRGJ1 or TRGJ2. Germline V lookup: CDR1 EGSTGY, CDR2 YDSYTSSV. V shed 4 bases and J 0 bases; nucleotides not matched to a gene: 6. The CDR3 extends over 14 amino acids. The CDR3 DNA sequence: TGTGCCACCTGGGACGGGAAGAATTATTATAAGAAACTCTTT. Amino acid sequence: CATWDGKNYYKKLF.

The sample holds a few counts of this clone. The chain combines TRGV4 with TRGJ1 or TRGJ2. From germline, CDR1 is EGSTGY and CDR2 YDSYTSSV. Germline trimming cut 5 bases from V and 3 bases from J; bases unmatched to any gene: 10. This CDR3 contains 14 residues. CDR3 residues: CATWAPPPYYKKLF. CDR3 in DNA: TGTGCCACCTGGGCACCCCCTCCTTATTATAAGAAACTCTTT.

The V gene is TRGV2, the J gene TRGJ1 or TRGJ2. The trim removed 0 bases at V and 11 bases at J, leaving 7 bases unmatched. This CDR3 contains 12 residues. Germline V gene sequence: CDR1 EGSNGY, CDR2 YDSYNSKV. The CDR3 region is CATWDGPVEKLF. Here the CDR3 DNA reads TGTGCCACCTGGGACGGGCCTGTGGAGAAACTCTTT.

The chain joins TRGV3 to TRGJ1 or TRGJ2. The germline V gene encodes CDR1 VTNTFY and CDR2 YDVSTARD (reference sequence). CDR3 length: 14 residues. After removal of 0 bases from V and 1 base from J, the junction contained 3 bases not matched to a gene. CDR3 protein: CATWDRLNYYKKLF. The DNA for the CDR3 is TGTGCCACCTGGGACAGGCTAAATTATTATAAGAAACTCTTT.

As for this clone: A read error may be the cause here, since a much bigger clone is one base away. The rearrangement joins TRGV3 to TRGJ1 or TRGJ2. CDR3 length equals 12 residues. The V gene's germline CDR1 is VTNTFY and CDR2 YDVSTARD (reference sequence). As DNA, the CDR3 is TGTGCCACCTGTGACAGCTATTATAAGAAACTCTTT. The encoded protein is CATCDSYYKKLF.

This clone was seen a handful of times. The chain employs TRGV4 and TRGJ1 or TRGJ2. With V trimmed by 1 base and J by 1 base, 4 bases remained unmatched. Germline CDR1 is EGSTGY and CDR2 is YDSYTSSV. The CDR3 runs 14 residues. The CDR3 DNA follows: TGTGCCACCTGGGATGGAAATAATTATTATAAGAAACTCTTT. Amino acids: CATWDGNNYYKKLF.